The 29 T cell receptor beta chains in this list originate from one sample, sequenced in a study of T cells after yellow fever vaccination. TCRdb re-called the 5' RACE reads through MiXCR, storing one row per CDR3 protein. The repertoire consists of some 320,000 distinct CDR3 sequences, with roughly 4.3% occurring once and the leading ten covering 20% to 25%. Sequencing used PBMCs, obtained 5 days after the yellow fever booster vaccination. The receptors shown here come from a young man who received the YFV17D yellow fever vaccine.

This clonotype was detected ten times or more. The rearrangement joins TRBV10-3 to TRBJ2-3; 10 positions agree with TRBD2. This CDR3 comprises 16 residues. The junction had 6 bases not matched to a gene; V was cut back by 4 bases and J by 2 bases. Germline lookup yields CDR1 ENHRY and CDR2 SYGVKD. The CDR3 sequence: CAISGSSGGYTDTQYF. The CDR3 bases are TGTGCCATCAGTGGCTCTAGCGGGGGTTACACAGATACGCAGTATTTT.

This clonotype has a count of ten or more. The junction departs from the called germline gene at one end, perhaps through a read error. V and J are TRBV9 and TRBJ1-4, with 7 bases that match TRBD1. Looked up from germline, CDR1 is SGDLS and CDR2 is YYNGEE. This CDR3 has 15 amino acids. CDR3 sequence: CASSVGGSANEKLFF. The CDR3 DNA reads TGTGCCAGCAGTGTAGGGGGCTCGGCTAATGAAAAACTGTTTTTT.

J is TRBJ2-5 and V is TRBV25-1; 10 bases are a match to TRBD2. This CDR3 has 16 amino acids. The trim removed 5 bases at V and 4 bases at J, leaving 10 bases unmatched. The V gene's germline CDR1 is MGHDK and CDR2 SYGVNS. In DNA form, the CDR3 reads TGTGCCAGCAGTCCCTCCCTAGCGGGGGTGGGAGAGACCCAGTACTTC. Its protein product is CASSPSLAGVGETQYF.

This clonotype has more than one count but fewer than ten. The V gene is TRBV29-1, the J gene TRBJ1-6; D unresolved. Per germline, CDR1 SQVTM and CDR2 ANQGSEA. V gave up 4 bases and J gave up 15 bases, with 10 bases separating them. The CDR3 extends over 10 amino acids. Here the CDR3 DNA reads TGCAGCGTTGTTCCTTTCCTCCTCCACTTT. Residues: CSVVPFLLHF.

The V gene is TRBV10-1, the J gene TRBJ2-3; TRBD1 is a possible D gene (5 bases). The germline gives CDR1 WNHNN, CDR2 SYGVQD (reference sequence). The ends were cut back, 0 bases at V and 4 bases at J, with 11 bases in the middle. The CDR3 loop spans 15 amino acids. CDR3: CASSESRGRADTQYF. For the CDR3, the DNA is TGCGCCAGCAGTGAGTCTAGGGGTAGGGCAGATACGCAGTATTTT.

This rearrangement joins TRBV5-5 to TRBJ2-5; 8 bases match TRBD1. V trimming: 5 bases; J trimming: 2 bases; junction bases outside the gene matches: 5. This CDR3 region has 14 residues. Germline-derived CDR1 and CDR2 are SGHKS and YYEKEE (reference sequence). Here the CDR3 reads CASSMDRVQETQYF. The CDR3 DNA follows: TGTGCCAGCAGTATGGACAGGGTACAAGAGACCCAGTACTTC.

This clonotype appeared many times. J is TRBJ2-3 and V is TRBV5-1, with 11 bases identical to TRBD2. This CDR3 comprises 14 residues. Per the germline V gene, CDR1 is SGHRS and CDR2 is YFSETQ. J lost 5 bases, V lost 2 bases, and 1 base had no gene match. The CDR3 reads CASSFSGGEDTQYF. The CDR3, as DNA: TGCGCCAGCAGCTTTAGCGGGGGGGAAGATACGCAGTATTTT.

The table lists this clonotype with a few counts. The chain recombines TRBV7-9 with TRBJ2-7, with 15 bases matching TRBD2. Germline CDR1 is SEHNR and CDR2 is FQNEAQ (reference sequence). Trimming at V came to 4 bases and at J to 3 bases, leaving 28 bases not matched to a gene. This CDR3 is 24 amino acids long. The CDR3, as DNA: TGTGCCAGCAGCTCTAGTGCCGTAGGGGCCACGGGACTAGCGGGGGGCCTCAGTAACTACGAGCAGTACTTC. This translates into CASSSSAVGATGLAGGLSNYEQYF.

This clonotype has just a few counts. CDR3 nucleotide sequence: TGTGCCAGCAGGTTGGGGTTCTCTGGAAACACCATATATTTT. Translation: CASRLGFSGNTIYF. The chain carries TRBV7-2 and TRBJ1-3; D is unresolved. This CDR3 is built from 14 residues. Germline V gene lookup returns CDR1 SGHTA and CDR2 FQGNSA. With 6 bases removed from V and 0 bases from J, the gap between germline ends came to 9 bases.

This clonotype has at least ten counts. This rearrangement joins TRBV29-1 to TRBJ1-4, with D possibly matching TRBD1 (5 bases). The length of the CDR3 is 15 residues. Germline assignment: CDR1 SQVTM and CDR2 ANQGSEA. V gave up 1 base and J gave up 4 bases, with 13 bases separating them. The CDR3 region is CSVEGSTENNEKLFF. In DNA, the CDR3 is TGCAGCGTTGAAGGTTCGACAGAGAATAATGAAAAACTGTTTTTT.

The CDR3 sequence is CASSPTGYEQYV. As DNA, the CDR3 is TGCGCCAGCAGCCCGACGGGGTACGAGCAGTACGTC. The J gene is TRBJ2-7, the V gene TRBV5-1, with D possibly being TRBD2 (5 bases). The V gene lost 4 bases and the J gene lost 4 bases, with 9 bases spanning the gap. The length of the CDR3 is 12 residues. The germline CDR1 and CDR2 sequences are SGHRS and YFSETQ.

This clonotype was picked up many times. The chain carries TRBV4-2 and TRBJ2-3, with D tentatively TRBD2 (6 bases). Per the germline V gene, CDR1 is LGHNA and CDR2 is YNFKEQ. V dropped 1 base and J dropped 6 bases, with 14 bases sitting between them. This CDR3 has 15 residues. In DNA, the CDR3 is TGTGCCAGCAGCCAAGCCCAGACTAGATCGGATACGCAGTATTTT. It translates to CASSQAQTRSDTQYF.

This clonotype was detected a few times. This chain joins TRBV5-6 and TRBJ1-1; TRBD1 might be the D (6 bases). CDR3 length: 15 residues. Germline CDR1 reads SGHDT; CDR2 reads YYEEEE. The ends were cut back, 3 bases at V and 1 base at J, with 13 bases in the middle. CDR3 loop: CASSSRLQGNTEAFF. Here the CDR3 DNA reads TGTGCCAGCAGCTCTCGGTTACAGGGGAACACTGAAGCTTTCTTT. Supplemented by reference TRBV5-6 and TRBJ1-1, the full variable domain reads DAGVTQSPTHLIKTRGQQVTLRCSPKSGHDTVSWYQQALGQGPQFIFQYYEEEERQRGNFPDRFSGHQFPNYSSELNVNALLLGDSALYLCASSSRLQGNTEAFFGQGTRLTVV.

The genes are TRBV9 and TRBJ1-1; 9 nucleotides agree with TRBD1. The CDR3 is 17 residues long. The germline gives CDR1 SGDLS, CDR2 YYNGEE. V lost 3 bases and J lost 2; bases outside the gene matches: 11. CDR3 residues: CASSAPFGQGINTEAFF. For the CDR3, the DNA is TGTGCCAGCAGCGCCCCGTTTGGACAGGGGATTAACACTGAAGCTTTCTTT.

This clonotype appeared a few times. The chain links TRBV6-2 or TRBV6-3 to TRBJ2-5; 7 positions agree with TRBD2. V dropped 8 bases and J dropped 4; count of bases not matched to a gene: 4. CDR3 length: 12 amino acids. Germline values: CDR1 MNHEY, CDR2 SVGEGT. CDR3 protein: CASGGGRETQYF. CDR3 in DNA: TGTGCCAGCGGGGGGGGTCGAGAGACCCAGTACTTC.

The rearrangement joins TRBV4-3 to TRBJ2-2; no definite D call. The CDR3 is made up of 16 amino acids. CDR1 and CDR2 from the germline V gene are LGHNA and YSLEER. Between the trimmed V and J ends, which lost 0 bases and 2 bases, there was a span of 10 bases. The CDR3 nucleotides are TGCGCCAGCAGCCAAGAACTGGGTTTCAACACCGGGGAGCTGTTTTTT. Protein sequence: CASSQELGFNTGELFF.

This clonotype appeared many times. The V and J genes are TRBV29-1 and TRBJ2-5; the D gene is possibly TRBD1 (6 bases). Germline V gene data show CDR1 as SQVTM and CDR2 as ANQGSEA. The CDR3 has 15 residues. With 3 bases removed from V and 5 bases from J, the gap between germline ends came to 19 bases. This CDR3 reads CSVEVDSRTPETQYF. DNA for the CDR3: TGCAGCGTTGAGGTGGACAGTAGAACTCCGGAGACCCAGTACTTC.

This clonotype was counted ten times or more. The chain combines TRBV7-6 with TRBJ2-3; TRBD2 is a possible D gene (6 bases). The ends were cut back, 5 bases at V and 8 bases at J, with 14 bases in the middle. CDR3 length: 13 amino acids. Germline V gene sequence: CDR1 SGHVS, CDR2 FNYEAQ. The CDR3 region is CASSPNGRGTQYF. The CDR3 DNA is TGTGCCAGCAGCCCGAATGGGCGGGGTACGCAGTATTTT.

This clonotype was seen many times. The V and J genes are TRBV20-1 and TRBJ2-5; D not certain. CDR1 is DFQATT, CDR2 SNEGSKA, per germline (reference sequence). Trimming removed 0 bases from V and 2 bases from J, with 1 base in between. This CDR3 comprises 11 residues. The CDR3 reads CSAREQETQYF. The DNA of the CDR3 is TGCAGTGCTAGAGAACAAGAGACCCAGTACTTC.

This chain links TRBV6-1 with TRBJ2-1, with D perhaps matching TRBD1 (6 bases). Between the trimmed V and J ends, which lost 0 bases and 16 bases, there was a span of 19 bases. Germline CDR1 MNHNS, CDR2 SASEGT. The length of the CDR3 is 14 residues. The CDR3 spells CASSEARGAGAAFF. The CDR3 coding sequence is TGTGCCAGCAGTGAAGCGCGAGGAGCAGGGGCCGCATTCTTC.

This clonotype was detected a few times. This chain joins TRBV6-5 and TRBJ2-6; D remains ambiguous. Germline V gene lookup returns CDR1 MNHEY and CDR2 SVGAGI. The CDR3 length is 15 residues. The ends were cut back, 1 base at V and 3 bases at J, with 7 bases in the middle. The CDR3 region is CASSYFGRGANVLTF. CDR3 nucleotide sequence: TGTGCCAGCAGTTACTTTGGTCGTGGGGCCAACGTCCTGACTTTC.

At least ten counts were recorded for this clonotype. The chain joins TRBV10-3 to TRBJ2-3, with D possibly being TRBD1 (8 bases). CDR1 and CDR2 from the germline V gene are ENHRY and SYGVKD. CDR3 size: 15 residues. V lost 11 bases to trimming and J lost 2 bases, with 20 bases between them. CDR3 coding DNA: TGTGCCGCCAGCGCACAGGGGGGGACCACAGATACGCAGTATTTT. Protein product: CAASAQGGTTDTQYF.

This clonotype was observed at least ten times. CDR3 nucleotide sequence: TGTGCCAGCAGTCTGCGGGGGGTACGCTATGGCTACACCTTC. It is translated as CASSLRGVRYGYTF. This sequence joins TRBV28 and TRBJ1-2, with D tentatively TRBD1 (5 bases). CDR1 is MDHEN, CDR2 SYDVKM, per germline. Trimming took off 5 bases at V and 4 bases at J, with 14 bases between the two ends. This CDR3 region has 14 residues.

Worth noting for this clonotype: This may arise from a read error, as a much more abundant clone is one base away. This rearrangement joins TRBV5-1 to TRBJ2-3; D unclear. The CDR3 is made up of 14 amino acids. Germline lookup yields CDR1 SGHRS and CDR2 YFSETQ. Deletions cut 4 bases from V and 6 bases from J, with 15 bases between. CDR3 sequence reads: CASSPGSVGDTQYF. CDR3 sequence (DNA): TGCGCCAGCAGCCCCGGGTCAGTCGGGGATACGCAGTATTTT.

This clonotype was detected ten times or more. V usage is TRBV5-1 and J usage is TRBJ1-5; 7 positions agree with TRBD1. Germline V gene lookup returns CDR1 SGHRS and CDR2 YFSETQ. The CDR3 length is 16 residues. V dropped 2 bases and J dropped 5; count of bases not matched to a gene: 10. The CDR3 region is CASSFSLRDRYQPQHF. The CDR3 nucleotides read TGCGCCAGCAGCTTTTCTCTCCGGGACAGATATCAGCCCCAGCATTTT. Using reference TRBV5-1 and TRBJ1-5 for the parts outside the CDR3, the full variable domain is KAGVTQTPRYLIKTRGQQVTLSCSPISGHRSVSWYQQTPGQGLQFLFEYFSETQRNKGNFPGRFSGRQFSNSRSEMNVSTLELGDSALYLCASSFSLRDRYQPQHFGDGTRLSIL.

This clonotype came up a few times. The V and J genes are TRBV28 and TRBJ1-4; tentative D call: TRBD1 (5 bases). The CDR3 contains 14 residues. V gave up 5 bases and J gave up 8 bases, with 15 bases separating them. Germline V CDR1 and CDR2: MDHEN, SYDVKM. The CDR3 here is CASSLGPRGEKLFF. The CDR3 nucleotides are TGTGCCAGCAGTCTAGGACCGCGGGGGGAAAAACTGTTTTTT. Drawing the rest from reference TRBV28 and TRBJ1-4, the complete variable domain is DVKVTQSSRYLVKRTGEKVFLECVQDMDHENMFWYRQDPGLGLRLIYFSYDVKMKEKGDIPEGYSVSREKKERFSLILESASTNQTSMYLCASSLGPRGEKLFFGSGTQLSVL.

This clonotype was found many times. The chain uses TRBV29-1 and TRBJ1-1; tentatively, D is TRBD1 (6 bases). V lost 7 bases and J 4 bases, leaving 16 bases between the germline ends. CDR1 is SQVTM, CDR2 ANQGSEA, per germline. This CDR3 has 13 residues. CDR3 region: CSAHPGGRTEAFF. The CDR3 bases are TGCAGCGCCCATCCGGGGGGGCGCACTGAAGCTTTCTTT.

This clonotype occurred a few times. The chain has TRBV7-9 and TRBJ1-6; D perhaps matches TRBD1 (5 bases). The germline V gene encodes CDR1 SEHNR and CDR2 FQNEAQ (reference sequence). Trimming pared 2 bases from V and 0 bases from J, leaving 8 bases between. The CDR3 totals 16 residues. CDR3 region: CASSLRGSSYNSPLHF. CDR3 in DNA: TGTGCCAGCAGCTTAAGGGGAAGCTCCTATAATTCACCCCTCCACTTT.

There are a few counts of this clonotype. The J gene is TRBJ1-6, the V gene TRBV3-1, with D unresolved. V lost 3 bases and J 7 bases, leaving 1 base between the germline ends. The length of the CDR3 is 11 residues. Germline V lookup: CDR1 LGHDT, CDR2 YNNKEL (reference sequence). CDR3 DNA sequence: TGTGCCAGCAGCCACAATTCACCCCTCCACTTT. Translating it yields CASSHNSPLHF. Using reference TRBV3-1 and TRBJ1-6 for the parts outside the CDR3, the full variable domain is DTAVSQTPKYLVTQMGNDKSIKCEQNLGHDTMYWYKQDSKKFLKIMFSYNNKELIINETVPNRFSPKSPDKAHLNLHINSLELGDSAVYFCASSHNSPLHFGNGTRLTVT.